This is a list of T cell receptor beta chains from one sample in a study of blood T cells in healthy people across ages. TCRdb processed the 5' RACE reads anew with MiXCR; each CDR3 protein has one entry. The sample consists of roughly 1,700,000 distinct CDR3 sequences, approximately 28% of them appearing once. Sequenced sample: blood. Receptors were obtained from a woman aged 25 to 39 in good health. Each CDR3 is given with its conserved first and last residue. The D gene is left open where the match is weak. Some rows have no size entry. The others give once, few or many, or a class for an expanded clone.

TRBD2 | TRBJ2-1 | few | TRBV9 | CASSVTSGGSPSYNEQFF | TGTGCCAGCAGCGTAACTAGCGGGGGGAGCCCCTCCTACAATGAGCAGTTCTTC
- | TRBJ2-5 | - | TRBV30 | CAWERGREQYF | TGTGCCTGGGAAAGGGGCAGGGAGCAGTACTTC
TRBD2 | TRBJ2-5 | - | TRBV29-1 | CSALLAGQETQYF | TGCAGCGCCTTACTAGCGGGACAAGAGACCCAGTACTTC
- | TRBJ2-3 | - | TRBV6-5 | CASSYSGDVTDTQYF | TGTGCCAGCAGTTACTCGGGGGATGTCACAGATACGCAGTATTTT
TRBD1 | TRBJ1-1 | - | TRBV20-1 | CNARARGLRTEAFF | TGCAATGCTAGGGCCAGGGGGTTGCGCACTGAAGCTTTCTTT
- | TRBJ2-3 | few | TRBV29-1 | CSVEKGVRTDTQYF | TGCAGCGTTGAAAAAGGGGTACGCACAGATACGCAGTATTTT
- | TRBJ1-4 | - | TRBV7-2 | CASSLESGANEKLFF | TGTGCCAGCAGCTTAGAGTCAGGGGCTAATGAAAAACTGTTTTTT
- | TRBJ1-2 | few | TRBV6-5 | CASSISGAYGYTF | TGTGCCAGCAGCATTTCAGGAGCCTATGGCTACACCTTC
- | TRBJ1-4 | - | TRBV7-2 | CASSSRSPGGLFF | TGTGCCAGCAGCTCTCGGTCCCCGGGGGGCCTGTTTTTT
TRBD1 | TRBJ2-1 | few | TRBV12-3/TRBV12-4 | CASISFRQGREQFF | TGTGCCAGCATCTCCTTTCGACAGGGGCGGGAGCAGTTCTTC
- | TRBJ1-4 | few | TRBV20-1 | CSARDGQGDEKLFF | TGCAGTGCTAGAGATGGTCAGGGCGATGAAAAACTGTTTTTT
TRBD2 | TRBJ2-3 | many | TRBV6-5 | CASSYSTSGGTADTQYF | TGTGCCAGCAGTTACTCGACTAGCGGGGGGACAGCAGATACGCAGTATTTT
- | TRBJ1-1 | - | TRBV10-3 | CAISESEGSTEAFF | TGTGCCATCAGTGAGTCTGAGGGGAGTACTGAAGCTTTCTTT
TRBD2 | TRBJ2-7 | - | TRBV2 | CASIPSAGSPYEQYF | TGTGCCAGCATTCCCTCAGCGGGGAGCCCCTACGAGCAGTACTTC
TRBD1 | TRBJ1-6 | few | TRBV20-1 | CSATWTGSSPLHF | TGCAGTGCGACTTGGACAGGGAGTTCACCCCTCCACTTT
TRBD2 | TRBJ2-3 | - | TRBV4-3 | CASSQAPGLAGEGRHTDTQYF | TGCGCCAGCAGCCAGGCACCGGGACTAGCGGGAGAAGGGAGACACACAGATACGCAGTATTTT
- | TRBJ2-7 | many | TRBV11-2 | CASRLRDFSYEQYF | TGTGCCAGCAGGCTCAGGGACTTCTCCTACGAGCAGTACTTC
TRBD1 | TRBJ2-2 | - | TRBV9 | CASSFDRDRGHTGELFF | TGTGCCAGCAGCTTTGACCGGGACAGGGGACACACCGGGGAGCTGTTTTTT
- | TRBJ1-2 | many | TRBV6-1 | CASSGTGQGFYGYTF | TGTGCCAGCAGTGGAACAGGCCAGGGATTCTATGGCTACACCTTC